This T cell receptor beta chain was identified during a study of blood T cell repertoires in COVID-19. Study at large: The samples span acute and convalescent COVID-19 from the United States, Italy and Spain. T cells, B-cell-depleted T cells, or PBMCs supplied cDNA or gDNA.

Between the trimmed V and J ends, which lost 6 bases and 5 bases, there was a span of 7 bases. This CDR3 spans 10 amino acids. CDR1 is DFQATT and CDR2 is SNEGSKA in the germline V gene (reference sequence). The authors' processing: Cell counts per sample came from amplifying reference gene primers. The repertoire was sequenced with immunoSEQ multiplex PCR; TCRdb's copy has only in-frame clones and lacks some. From that table come the V and J calls and clone size; the DNA was used to work out D and trimming. The sample includes about 480,000 clones, roughly 89% of them seen just once. The clonotype comes from a man aged 18 to 35 with COVID-19, enrolled during active disease. The specimen sequenced was peripheral blood. The V gene is TRBV20-1, the J gene TRBJ2-5; D is ambiguous. As DNA, the CDR3 is TGCAGTGCCCAAGAGGAGACCCAGTACTTC. Its translation is CSAQEETQYF.